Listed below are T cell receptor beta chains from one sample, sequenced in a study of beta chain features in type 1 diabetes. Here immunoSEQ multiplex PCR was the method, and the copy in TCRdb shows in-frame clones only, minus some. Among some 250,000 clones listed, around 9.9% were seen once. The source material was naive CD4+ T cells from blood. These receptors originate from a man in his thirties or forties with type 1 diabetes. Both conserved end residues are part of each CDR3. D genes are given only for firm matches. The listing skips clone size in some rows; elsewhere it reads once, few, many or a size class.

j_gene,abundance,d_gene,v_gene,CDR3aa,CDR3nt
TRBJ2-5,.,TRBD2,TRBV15,CATSRGTSGGPETQYF,TGTGCCACCAGCAGAGGGACTAGCGGGGGACCGGAGACCCAGTACTTC
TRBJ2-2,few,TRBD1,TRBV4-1,CASSLQGATGELFF,TGCGCCAGCAGCTTACAGGGGGCCACCGGGGAGCTGTTTTTT
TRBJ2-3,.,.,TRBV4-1,CASSQGLSLATDTQYF,TGCGCCAGCAGCCAAGGATTGAGCCTAGCTACAGATACGCAGTATTTT
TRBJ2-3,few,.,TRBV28,CASSFQSTDTQYF,TGTGCCAGCAGTTTCCAGAGCACAGATACGCAGTATTTT
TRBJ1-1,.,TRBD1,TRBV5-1,CASSRDRGTEAFF,TGCGCCAGCAGCCGGGACAGGGGCACTGAAGCTTTCTTT
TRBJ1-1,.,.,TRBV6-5,CAIRGQNTEAFF,TGTGCCATCCGGGGACAGAACACTGAAGCTTTCTTT
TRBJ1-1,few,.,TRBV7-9,CASSLAEGLLTEAFF,TGTGCCAGCAGCTTAGCGGAGGGGCTGCTCACTGAAGCTTTCTTT
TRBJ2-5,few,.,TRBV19,CASSTTVQETQYF,TGTGCCAGTAGTACGACAGTGCAAGAGACCCAGTACTTC
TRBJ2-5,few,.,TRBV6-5,CASSYSAAGLGTQYF,TGTGCCAGCAGTTACTCGGCAGCGGGCCTCGGGACCCAGTACTTC
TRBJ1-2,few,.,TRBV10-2,CASSASDGYTF,TGCGCCAGCAGTGCCAGTGATGGCTACACCTTC
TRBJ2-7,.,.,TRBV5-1,CASSLGQFYEQYF,TGCGCCAGCAGCTTGGGGCAGTTCTACGAGCAGTACTTC
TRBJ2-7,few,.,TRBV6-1,CASREDGEQYF,TGTGCCAGCAGGGAGGACGGTGAGCAGTACTTC
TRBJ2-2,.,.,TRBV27,CASSSPSGFTGELFF,TGTGCCAGCAGTTCCCCCTCGGGGTTCACCGGGGAGCTGTTTTTT
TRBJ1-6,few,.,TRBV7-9,CASSPGQLYSPLHF,TGTGCCAGCAGCCCAGGGCAGCTTTATTCACCCCTCCACTTT
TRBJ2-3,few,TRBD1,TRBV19,CASSRGQGGTDTQYF,TGTGCCAGTAGTAGGGGACAGGGGGGCACAGATACGCAGTATTTT
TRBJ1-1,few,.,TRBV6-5,CASTQGGEAFF,TGTGCCAGCACCCAGGGAGGTGAAGCTTTCTTT
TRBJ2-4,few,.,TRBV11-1,CASSPGLAKNIQYF,TGTGCCAGCAGTCCGGGTTTAGCCAAAAACATTCAGTACTTC
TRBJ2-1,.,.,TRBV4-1,CASSHYYYNEQFF,TGCGCCAGCAGCCATTACTATTACAATGAGCAGTTCTTC
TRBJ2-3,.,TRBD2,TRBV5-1,CASSLGTSMQGDTQYF,TGCGCCAGCAGCTTGGGGACTAGCATGCAGGGAGATACGCAGTATTTT
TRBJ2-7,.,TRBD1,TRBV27,CASSGTGNGNEQYF,TGTGCCAGCAGCGGGACAGGGAATGGGAACGAGCAGTACTTC
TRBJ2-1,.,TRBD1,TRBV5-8,CASSLGQGPYNEQFF,TGTGCCAGCAGCCTGGGACAGGGGCCATACAATGAGCAGTTCTTC
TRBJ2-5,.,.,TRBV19,CASSTYRDQETQYF,TGTGCCAGTAGTACCTACAGGGATCAAGAGACCCAGTACTTC
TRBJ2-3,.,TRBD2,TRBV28,CASSPGGLAGAQLRTDTQYF,TGTGCCAGCAGTCCCGGGGGACTAGCGGGGGCCCAACTACGCACAGATACGCAGTATTTT
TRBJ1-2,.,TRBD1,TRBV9,CASSVTGGSNYGYTF,TGTGCCAGCAGCGTCACAGGGGGATCTAACTATGGCTACACCTTC
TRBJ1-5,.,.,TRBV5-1,CASSLTGNQPQHF,TGCGCCAGCAGCTTGACAGGGAATCAGCCCCAGCATTTT
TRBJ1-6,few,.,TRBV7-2,CASSPPSGVYSPLHF,TGTGCCAGCAGCCCACCTTCCGGGGTTTATTCACCCCTCCACTTT
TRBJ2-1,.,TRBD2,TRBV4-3,CASSQAPTSGGREGEQFF,TGCGCCAGCAGCCAAGCCCCGACTAGCGGGGGGCGGGAAGGGGAGCAGTTCTTC
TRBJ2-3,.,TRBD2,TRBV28,CASSPGLAGISDTQYF,TGTGCCAGCAGTCCGGGACTAGCGGGGATCTCAGATACGCAGTATTTT
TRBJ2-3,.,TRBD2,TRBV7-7,CASSLNSGGGTDTQYF,TGTGCTAGCAGCTTGAACAGCGGGGGGGGCACAGATACGCAGTATTTT
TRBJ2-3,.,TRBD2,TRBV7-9,CASSPPGTRGPDTQYF,TGTGCCAGCAGCCCGCCCGGGACTAGAGGACCAGATACGCAGTATTTT
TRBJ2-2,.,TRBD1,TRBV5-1,CASSPGTENTGELFF,TGCGCCAGCAGCCCAGGGACAGAGAACACCGGGGAGCTGTTTTTT
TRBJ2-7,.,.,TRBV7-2,CASSSPGSSYEQYF,TGTGCCAGCAGCTCCCCCGGGAGCTCCTACGAGCAGTACTTC
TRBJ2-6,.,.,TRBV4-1,CASSQGTAMSAANVLTF,TGCGCCAGCAGCCAAGGGACAGCGATGTCTGCGGCCAACGTCCTGACTTTC
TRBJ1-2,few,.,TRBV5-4,CASSLGRDYGYTF,TGTGCCAGCAGCTTGGGTCGAGACTATGGCTACACCTTC
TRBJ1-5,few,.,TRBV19,CASSIGRFNQPQHF,TGTGCCAGTAGTATCGGCAGGTTCAATCAGCCCCAGCATTTT
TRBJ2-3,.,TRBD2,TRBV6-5,CASSYGSGDTDTQYF,TGTGCCAGCAGTTACGGGAGCGGGGACACAGATACGCAGTATTTT
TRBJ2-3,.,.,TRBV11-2,CASSHPAGGTQYF,TGTGCCAGCAGCCACCCCGCTGGGGGCACGCAGTATTTT
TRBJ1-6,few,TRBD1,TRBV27,CASSQDRVRSPLHF,TGTGCCAGCAGCCAGGACAGGGTGCGGTCACCCCTCCACTTT
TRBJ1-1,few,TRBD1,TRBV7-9,CASSSGQGNTEAFF,TGTGCCAGCAGCTCTGGACAGGGGAACACTGAAGCTTTCTTT
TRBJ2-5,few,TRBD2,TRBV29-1,CSVLAGEETQYF,TGCAGCGTTCTAGCGGGGGAAGAGACCCAGTACTTC
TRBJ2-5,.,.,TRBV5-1,CASRVGHQETQYF,TGCGCCAGCAGGGTTGGCCACCAAGAGACCCAGTACTTC
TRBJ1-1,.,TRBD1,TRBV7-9,CASSEDRENTEAFF,TGTGCCAGCAGCGAGGACAGGGAGAACACTGAAGCTTTCTTT
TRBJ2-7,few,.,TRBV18,CASSPPQGWEQYF,TGTGCCAGCTCACCACCGCAGGGATGGGAGCAGTACTTC